These 18 T cell receptor beta chains share one sample of origin, sequenced in a study of blood T cell repertoires in COVID-19. Only in-frame clones appear in the TCRdb table, and some are missing; sequencing was by immunoSEQ multiplex PCR. Here the sample spans tens of thousands of clones, under 85% being singletons. Sequenced sample: peripheral blood. These receptors all come from a woman older than 75 with acute or convalescent COVID-19.

V is TRBV12-3 or TRBV12-4 and J is TRBJ1-2; 7 bases agree with TRBD1. CDR3 length equals 12 residues. V lost 2 bases to trimming and J lost 6 bases; unmatched junction nucleotides: 0. CDR3 DNA sequence: TGTGCCAGCAGTTTAACAGGGGATGGCTACACCTTC. Translated, it gives CASSLTGDGYTF.

V gene TRBV28 combines with J gene TRBJ1-5; D may be TRBD1 (5 bases). Germline V CDR1 and CDR2: MDHEN, SYDVKM. Trimming shortened V by 5 bases and J by 9 bases, and 14 bases separated the two germline ends. The CDR3 is 13 amino acids. The CDR3 bases are TGTGCCAGCAGTGCAACAGGTTTTGGGCCCCAGCATTTT. Translating gives CASSATGFGPQHF.

The chain recombines TRBV6-6 with TRBJ2-5; no reliable D call. The germline V gene encodes CDR1 MNHNY and CDR2 SVGAGI (reference sequence). The CDR3 runs to 14 residues. With 6 bases removed from V and 5 bases from J, the gap between germline ends came to 16 bases. The CDR3 sequence: CASSLRGAEETQYF. DNA of the CDR3: TGTGCCAGCAGCCTTAGAGGAGCCGAGGAGACCCAGTACTTC.

This clone turned up a few times. This chain uses TRBV5-6 with TRBJ2-1, with D possibly TRBD1 on 6 matching bases. The CDR3 has 15 residues. Trimming stripped 2 bases from V and 3 bases from J, with 12 bases between. The germline gives CDR1 SGHDT, CDR2 YYEEEE. In DNA, the CDR3 is TGTGCCAGCAGCTTCGACAGGCCCTTCTACAATGAGCAGTTCTTC. The encoded protein is CASSFDRPFYNEQFF.

DNA for the CDR3: TGTGCCAGCAGCCAAGACAGGGGACAGCCCCAGCATTTT. Translated, it gives CASSQDRGQPQHF. V gene TRBV3-1 (or the pseudogene TRBV3-2) combines with J gene TRBJ1-5; a weak D match, TRBD1 (6 bases). Germline lookup yields CDR1 LGHDT and CDR2 YNNKEL (reference sequence). The CDR3 runs to 13 residues. V lost 0 bases to trimming and J lost 7 bases, with 7 bases between them.

This clone has just a few counts. The chain's CDR3 is CASSGLAGGPGEQYF. CDR3 coding DNA: TGTGCCAGCAGCGGTCTAGCGGGAGGGCCCGGCGAGCAGTACTTC. The chain carries TRBV9 and TRBJ2-7, with 12 positions matching TRBD2. The CDR3 contains 15 residues. J was trimmed by 6 bases and V by 3 bases; bases with no gene match: 7. Germline-derived CDR1 and CDR2 are SGDLS and YYNGEE.

The CDR3 DNA sequence: TGTGCCAGCAGCCCCCCTGGGGCAGGGATAATAGGATCACCCCTCCACTTT. This translates into CASSPPGAGIIGSPLHF. The chain uses TRBV7-9 and TRBJ1-6; D is possibly TRBD1 (5 bases). CDR1 and CDR2 (germline): SEHNR, FQNEAQ (reference sequence). The CDR3 is made up of 17 amino acids. Trimming took off 5 bases at V and 10 bases at J, with 24 bases between the two ends. The whole variable domain, remainder taken from reference TRBV7-9 and TRBJ1-6, is DTGVSQNPRHKITKRGQNVTFRCDPISEHNRLYWYRQTLGQGPEFLTYFQNEAQLEKSRLLSDRFSAERPKGSFSTLEIQRTEQGDSAMYLCASSPPGAGIIGSPLHFGNGTRLTVT.

This clone came up a few times. CDR3 amino acids: CASSPQGRNGYTF. For the CDR3, the DNA is TGCGCCAGCAGTCCGCAGGGAAGGAATGGCTACACCTTC. The chain links TRBV10-2 to TRBJ1-2, with D perhaps matching TRBD1 (5 bases). The germline CDR1 and CDR2 sequences are WSHSY and SAAADI. The CDR3 sequence is 13 residues long. Trimming shortened V by 5 bases and J by 6 bases, and 13 bases separated the two germline ends.

The chain is built from TRBV19 and TRBJ1-1; the D is unclear. Germline CDR1 and CDR2: LNHDA and SQIVND (reference sequence). V dropped 5 bases and J dropped 1 base, with 8 bases sitting between them. The CDR3 spans 13 residues. Here the CDR3 reads CASSGGRNTEAFF. The CDR3 DNA reads TGTGCCAGTAGTGGAGGGAGGAACACTGAAGCTTTCTTT.

This clone was seen a handful of times. The J gene is TRBJ2-7, the V gene TRBV5-1; 11 nucleotides match TRBD2. The length of the CDR3 is 14 residues. The V gene's germline CDR1 is SGHRS and CDR2 YFSETQ. V gave up 0 bases and J gave up 6 bases; unmatched junction bases: 2. In DNA, the CDR3 is TGCGCCAGCAGCTTGGGACTAGCGGGAAGCGAGCAGTACTTC. It translates to CASSLGLAGSEQYF.

The CDR3 region is CASTSGGYGYTF. The CDR3 bases are TGTGCCAGCACCTCAGGGGGGTATGGCTACACCTTC. This sequence joins TRBV7-9 and TRBJ1-2; 7 nucleotides match TRBD1. The germline CDR1 and CDR2 sequences are SEHNR and FQNEAQ (reference sequence). V was pared by 7 bases and J by 5 bases, with 4 bases of the junction left unmatched. The CDR3 is 12 residues long.

The rearrangement joins TRBV6-5 to TRBJ2-1; 9 nucleotides match TRBD2. V shed 6 bases and J 9 bases; nucleotides not matched to a gene: 6. The CDR3 is made up of 13 amino acids. In germline, CDR1 is MNHEY, CDR2 SVGAGI. The CDR3 DNA sequence: TGTGCCAGCAGGGCTAGCGGGAAGGGTGAGCAGTTCTTC. It codes for CASRASGKGEQFF.

In nucleotides, the CDR3 is TGTGCCAGCAGCCCTTATAGCGGGATGTCCAAAAACATTCAGTACTTC. Residues: CASSPYSGMSKNIQYF. The chain employs TRBV7-8 and TRBJ2-4, with TRBD2 matching 8 bases. V was pared by 5 bases and J by 2 bases, with 8 bases of the junction left unmatched. Germline V CDR1 and CDR2: SGHVS, FQNEAQ. This CDR3 has 16 residues.

The V call is TRBV11-2, the J call TRBJ1-2; possible D gene TRBD1, 5 bases. Germline V CDR1 and CDR2: SGHAT, FQNNGV. The CDR3 sequence is 16 residues long. V lost 1 base and J lost 8, with 20 bases in between. The CDR3 sequence is CASSLVNGRQGGGYTF. The CDR3 nucleotides are TGTGCCAGCAGCTTAGTCAATGGACGCCAGGGAGGCGGCTACACCTTC.

The V call is TRBV4-1, the J call TRBJ1-1; D is possibly TRBD1 (6 bases). CDR1 and CDR2 from the germline V gene are MGHRA and YSYEKL. The V gene lost 0 bases and the J gene lost 0 bases, with 14 bases spanning the gap. The CDR3 extends over 17 amino acids. The CDR3 loop reads CASSQDLGGYLNTEAFF. The CDR3 bases are TGCGCCAGCAGCCAAGATTTAGGGGGTTACTTGAACACTGAAGCTTTCTTT.

V usage is TRBV18 and J usage is TRBJ2-1; 9 bases line up with TRBD2. This CDR3 has 16 residues. The trim removed 0 bases at V and 9 bases at J, leaving 9 bases unmatched. Germline V gene lookup returns CDR1 KGHSH and CDR2 LQKENI. Here the CDR3 reads CASSPPAGGQGGEQFF. CDR3 DNA: TGTGCCAGCTCACCACCCGCGGGAGGGCAGGGTGGTGAGCAGTTCTTC.

The genes are TRBV9 and TRBJ1-4, with a tentative D call TRBD1 (6 bases). Germline assignment: CDR1 SGDLS and CDR2 YYNGEE. This CDR3 spans 15 amino acids. The V and J ends lost 3 bases and 7 bases respectively, with 16 bases between them. CDR3 nucleotide sequence: TGTGCCAGCAGCGCACAGACAGGTGGCGTTGAAAAACTGTTTTTT. It yields the protein CASSAQTGGVEKLFF. The full variable domain, completed using reference TRBV9 and TRBJ1-4, is DSGVTQTPKHLITATGQRVTLRCSPRSGDLSVYWYQQSLDQGLQFLIQYYNGEERAKGNILERFSAQQFPDLHSELNLSSLELGDSALYFCASSAQTGGVEKLFFGSGTQLSVL.

The J gene is TRBJ1-1, the V gene TRBV9, with 10 bases matching TRBD1. Germline V CDR1 and CDR2: SGDLS, YYNGEE. This CDR3 spans 14 amino acids. The trim removed 4 bases at V and 5 bases at J, leaving 5 bases unmatched. The CDR3 sequence is CASSPRTGGTEAFF. The CDR3, as DNA: TGTGCCAGCAGCCCCCGGACAGGGGGGACTGAAGCTTTCTTT.